A selection of T cell receptor beta chains follows, all from one sample in a study of blood T cell repertoires in COVID-19. TCRdb keeps only in-frame clones here, not all; method: immunoSEQ multiplex PCR. The sample includes roughly 200,000 clones, almost 90% of them seen just once. The sample consisted of peripheral blood. Every receptor here comes from a man aged 18 to 29 with active or convalescent COVID-19. CDR3s include the opening cysteine and the closing phenylalanine or tryptophan. A D gene is named only where the DNA matches it firmly. Only some rows state a clone size, as once, few, many or a class for expanded clones.

clone_size: few
j_call: TRBJ2-1
v_call: TRBV9
d_call: NA
cdr3_nt: TGTGCCAGCAGCGTAGAGGGGGGGAGGAACAATGAGCAGTTCTTC
cdr3_aa: CASSVEGGRNNEQFF

clone_size: NA
j_call: TRBJ1-2
v_call: TRBV30
d_call: NA
cdr3_nt: TGTGCCTGTCCCAGACTGGATCGCGGGGGCTACACCTTC
cdr3_aa: CACPRLDRGGYTF

clone_size: NA
j_call: TRBJ1-2
v_call: TRBV5-1
d_call: NA
cdr3_nt: TGCGCCAGCAGCTTGGGAGACAGCAGTGGCTACACCTTC
cdr3_aa: CASSLGDSSGYTF

clone_size: NA
j_call: TRBJ1-2
v_call: TRBV18
d_call: NA
cdr3_nt: TGTGCCAGCTCACGCTCCACGGGTGAGGGAAGTGGCTACACCTTC
cdr3_aa: CASSRSTGEGSGYTF

clone_size: NA
j_call: TRBJ1-2
v_call: TRBV18
d_call: NA
cdr3_nt: TGTGCCAGCTCACCAGACACGGACTATGGCTACACCTTC
cdr3_aa: CASSPDTDYGYTF

clone_size: NA
j_call: TRBJ1-5
v_call: TRBV6-5
d_call: NA
cdr3_nt: TGTGCCAGCAGTTACTCATCAGGGGTTGGTCAGCCCCAGCATTTT
cdr3_aa: CASSYSSGVGQPQHF

clone_size: NA
j_call: TRBJ1-2
v_call: TRBV5-4
d_call: TRBD1
cdr3_nt: TGTGCCAGCAGCCTCCGGGACAGGGGTTCCCACTATGGCTACACCTTC
cdr3_aa: CASSLRDRGSHYGYTF

clone_size: NA
j_call: TRBJ1-6
v_call: TRBV2
d_call: TRBD1
cdr3_nt: TGTGCCAGCAGTGAAGGATGGACAGGGTCGTCACCCCTCCACTTT
cdr3_aa: CASSEGWTGSSPLHF

clone_size: NA
j_call: TRBJ2-3
v_call: TRBV7-2
d_call: TRBD2
cdr3_nt: TGTGCCAGCAGCTTAAAAACTAGCGGATTCACAGATACGCAGTATTTT
cdr3_aa: CASSLKTSGFTDTQYF

clone_size: once
j_call: TRBJ1-1
v_call: TRBV18
d_call: NA
cdr3_nt: TGTGCCAGCTCACCTCCCACAGCAGGGATAGGGACTTTCTTT
cdr3_aa: CASSPPTAGIGTFF

clone_size: NA
j_call: TRBJ1-5
v_call: TRBV18
d_call: NA
cdr3_nt: TGTGCCAGCTCACCACAGGGAGTGTATAGCAATCAGCCCCAGCATTTT
cdr3_aa: CASSPQGVYSNQPQHF

clone_size: NA
j_call: TRBJ2-6
v_call: TRBV6-5
d_call: NA
cdr3_nt: TGTGCCAGCGACAGTTTCTCTGGGGCCAACGTCCTGACTTTC
cdr3_aa: CASDSFSGANVLTF

clone_size: NA
j_call: TRBJ1-4
v_call: TRBV5-1
d_call: NA
cdr3_nt: TGCGCCAGCAGCTGGCTACGGGACATCTGTGCAACTAATGAAAAACTGTTTTTT
cdr3_aa: CASSWLRDICATNEKLFF

clone_size: NA
j_call: TRBJ2-6
v_call: TRBV27
d_call: NA
cdr3_nt: TGTGCCAGCAGTTTTAGCCATTTGGGGGCCAACGTCCTGACTTTC
cdr3_aa: CASSFSHLGANVLTF

clone_size: NA
j_call: TRBJ2-5
v_call: TRBV18
d_call: TRBD2
cdr3_nt: TGTGCCAGCTCACCACAGCGGGGGAATCAAGAGACCCAGTACTTC
cdr3_aa: CASSPQRGNQETQYF

clone_size: NA
j_call: TRBJ2-7
v_call: TRBV7-2
d_call: TRBD2
cdr3_nt: TGTGCCAGCAGCCCCTTCCCCAGCGGGAGGGGCTACGAGCAGTACTTC
cdr3_aa: CASSPFPSGRGYEQYF

clone_size: NA
j_call: TRBJ1-4
v_call: TRBV27
d_call: TRBD1
cdr3_nt: TGTGCCAGCAGTTCCGCGGGACAGGCTAATGAAAAACTGTTTTTT
cdr3_aa: CASSSAGQANEKLFF

clone_size: few
j_call: TRBJ1-1
v_call: TRBV19
d_call: TRBD1
cdr3_nt: TGTGCCAGTAGTCGGACAGGGAACACTGAAGCTTTCTTT
cdr3_aa: CASSRTGNTEAFF

clone_size: once
j_call: TRBJ2-7
v_call: TRBV19
d_call: TRBD1
cdr3_nt: TGTGCCAGTAGTCTAAGGGACAGTCGAAACGAGCAGTACTTC
cdr3_aa: CASSLRDSRNEQYF

clone_size: NA
j_call: TRBJ2-3
v_call: TRBV4-1
d_call: TRBD2
cdr3_nt: TGCGCCAGCAGTCAACTAGCGGATAGCACAGATACGCAGTATTTT
cdr3_aa: CASSQLADSTDTQYF

clone_size: NA
j_call: TRBJ2-2
v_call: TRBV15
d_call: TRBD1
cdr3_nt: TGTGCCACCAGCAGCGGACAGGGGGCGTTTAACACCGGGGAGCTGTTTTTT
cdr3_aa: CATSSGQGAFNTGELFF

clone_size: NA
j_call: TRBJ1-2
v_call: TRBV9
d_call: NA
cdr3_nt: TGTGCCAGCAGCCCCCCTCCGGGACTCAAGGATGGCTACACCTTC
cdr3_aa: CASSPPPGLKDGYTF

clone_size: NA
j_call: TRBJ2-5
v_call: TRBV3-1/TRBV3-2
d_call: NA
cdr3_nt: TGTGCCAGCAGCCAAGAACTAGGGAACGGGGAGACCCAGTACTTC
cdr3_aa: CASSQELGNGETQYF

clone_size: NA
j_call: TRBJ1-4
v_call: TRBV2
d_call: TRBD1
cdr3_nt: TGTGCCAGCATCAGGGCCTATGTTGGCAGGGGGGAAGAAAAACTGTTTTTT
cdr3_aa: CASIRAYVGRGEEKLFF

clone_size: NA
j_call: TRBJ1-4
v_call: TRBV30
d_call: NA
cdr3_nt: TGTGCCTGGAGTGTACTGGGAGGGATGGGTGAAAAACTGTTTTTT
cdr3_aa: CAWSVLGGMGEKLFF

clone_size: NA
j_call: TRBJ1-1
v_call: TRBV2
d_call: TRBD1
cdr3_nt: TGTGCCAGCACCCTAAGGACAGGCCCGGGCACTGAAGCTTTCTTT
cdr3_aa: CASTLRTGPGTEAFF

clone_size: NA
j_call: TRBJ1-4
v_call: TRBV19
d_call: NA
cdr3_nt: TGTGCCAGTGGAGGGGCTTGGGAAAAACTGTTTTTT
cdr3_aa: CASGGAWEKLFF

clone_size: NA
j_call: TRBJ2-2
v_call: TRBV7-6
d_call: TRBD1
cdr3_nt: TGTGCCAGCAGCTCATTCCCGGGCCAGGGGGCTGAAGCGACCGAGGGGGAGCTGTTTTTT
cdr3_aa: CASSSFPGQGAEATEGELFF

clone_size: NA
j_call: TRBJ1-5
v_call: TRBV6-2/TRBV6-3
d_call: NA
cdr3_nt: TGTGCCAGCAGTTACTCTGGTACGGTAGATCAGCCCCAGCATTTT
cdr3_aa: CASSYSGTVDQPQHF

clone_size: NA
j_call: TRBJ2-3
v_call: TRBV7-3
d_call: NA
cdr3_nt: TGTGCCAGCAGCTTAAGCGTCATAGATACGCAGTATTTT
cdr3_aa: CASSLSVIDTQYF

clone_size: once
j_call: TRBJ1-5
v_call: TRBV6-5
d_call: TRBD1
cdr3_nt: TGTGCCAGCAGCCCGAACAGGGGGGTTCAGCCCCAGCATTTT
cdr3_aa: CASSPNRGVQPQHF

clone_size: NA
j_call: TRBJ1-5
v_call: TRBV19
d_call: NA
cdr3_nt: TGTGCCAGTAGCAACCAAGCGGGAGATCAGCCCCAGCATTTT
cdr3_aa: CASSNQAGDQPQHF

clone_size: NA
j_call: TRBJ2-4
v_call: TRBV27
d_call: TRBD1
cdr3_nt: TGTGCCAGCAGTCCCGGGACAGGAAAAAACATTCAGTACTTC
cdr3_aa: CASSPGTGKNIQYF

clone_size: once
j_call: TRBJ2-1
v_call: TRBV18
d_call: TRBD2
cdr3_nt: TGTGCCAGCTCGAACCTCTGGCGGGGGGGCCGCAATGAGCAGTTCTTC
cdr3_aa: CASSNLWRGGRNEQFF

clone_size: NA
j_call: TRBJ2-3
v_call: TRBV24-1
d_call: TRBD2
cdr3_nt: TGTGCCACCAGTACTAGCGGTGGTACGCAGTATTTT
cdr3_aa: CATSTSGGTQYF

clone_size: NA
j_call: TRBJ2-5
v_call: TRBV3-1/TRBV3-2
d_call: TRBD2
cdr3_nt: TGTGCCAGCAGCCAAGAAGATAGCGGGCAAGAGACCCAGTACTTC
cdr3_aa: CASSQEDSGQETQYF

clone_size: once
j_call: TRBJ2-7
v_call: TRBV6-5
d_call: TRBD2
cdr3_nt: TGTGCCAGCAGTTCACACTGGACTAGCGGGAAATACGAGCAGTACTTC
cdr3_aa: CASSSHWTSGKYEQYF

clone_size: NA
j_call: TRBJ2-1
v_call: TRBV7-2
d_call: TRBD1
cdr3_nt: TGTGCCAGCAGTGGGGACAGGGGCGGCTACAATGAGCAGTTCTTC
cdr3_aa: CASSGDRGGYNEQFF

clone_size: NA
j_call: TRBJ1-2
v_call: TRBV21-1
d_call: NA
cdr3_nt: TGTGCCAGCAGCCACCGGGACAGGGCCTATGGCTACACCTTC
cdr3_aa: CASSHRDRAYGYTF

clone_size: once
j_call: TRBJ2-7
v_call: TRBV6-1
d_call: TRBD2
cdr3_nt: TGTGCCAGCAGTGAAATGGGACTAGCGGGAGCCTACGAGCAGTACTTC
cdr3_aa: CASSEMGLAGAYEQYF

clone_size: once
j_call: TRBJ1-1
v_call: TRBV18
d_call: TRBD1
cdr3_nt: TGTGCCAGCTCAAGGGACAGGGGTGAAACTGAAGCTTTCTTT
cdr3_aa: CASSRDRGETEAFF

clone_size: NA
j_call: TRBJ2-5
v_call: TRBV7-2
d_call: TRBD2
cdr3_nt: TGTGCCAGCAGCGCCCCGGGACTAGCGGGAAGGACCCAGTACTTC
cdr3_aa: CASSAPGLAGRTQYF

clone_size: NA
j_call: TRBJ1-1
v_call: TRBV3-1/TRBV3-2
d_call: TRBD1
cdr3_nt: TGTGCCAGCAGCCAAGACGGGGACAGGCAGAACACTGAAGCTTTCTTT
cdr3_aa: CASSQDGDRQNTEAFF

clone_size: once
j_call: TRBJ1-6
v_call: TRBV5-6
d_call: NA
cdr3_nt: TGTGCCAGCAGCCTGGACAGAAGAAATAATTCACCCCTCCACTTT
cdr3_aa: CASSLDRRNNSPLHF

clone_size: NA
j_call: TRBJ2-5
v_call: TRBV7-2
d_call: NA
cdr3_nt: TGTGCCAGCAGCTTGTACAGAACTCAAGAGACCCAGTACTTC
cdr3_aa: CASSLYRTQETQYF

clone_size: NA
j_call: TRBJ1-2
v_call: TRBV14
d_call: NA
cdr3_nt: TGTGCCAGCAGCCAAGATCTCACAGGCTTCTATGGCTACACCTTC
cdr3_aa: CASSQDLTGFYGYTF

clone_size: NA
j_call: TRBJ1-5
v_call: TRBV5-4
d_call: NA
cdr3_nt: TGTGCCAGCAGCTTGGGGCCGGACAGAAGAAATCAGCCCCAGCATTTT
cdr3_aa: CASSLGPDRRNQPQHF

clone_size: NA
j_call: TRBJ1-6
v_call: TRBV7-3
d_call: TRBD1
cdr3_nt: TGTGCCAGCAGCCGGACAGGGAGAGGTTCACCCCTCCACTTT
cdr3_aa: CASSRTGRGSPLHF

clone_size: NA
j_call: TRBJ1-1
v_call: TRBV19
d_call: NA
cdr3_nt: TGTGCCAGTAGTCCCAGCGGGGGCAGGGGGAACACTGAAGCTTTCTTT
cdr3_aa: CASSPSGGRGNTEAFF

clone_size: NA
j_call: TRBJ1-4
v_call: TRBV28
d_call: TRBD1
cdr3_nt: TGTGCCAGCAGTTCTCCGACAGGGGCGGTAAATGAAAAACTGTTTTTT
cdr3_aa: CASSSPTGAVNEKLFF

clone_size: NA
j_call: TRBJ2-1
v_call: TRBV11-2
d_call: TRBD1
cdr3_nt: TGTGCCAGCAGCTCCGGGACAGGCAACAATGAGCAGTTCTTC
cdr3_aa: CASSSGTGNNEQFF